This entry features one T cell receptor beta chain sequence. Antigen: not known. TRB rearrangements were amplified by multiplex PCR with BIOMED2 TRB-A/B primers. Via MiXCR, TCRdb re-called the multiplex PCR reads, giving one row per CDR3 protein. This table has more than 15,000 distinct CDR3 sequences, 25% to 30% appearing once. TRB was amplified from about 250-500 ng of blood genomic DNA. The entry originates in a study of T and B cells in COVID-19 patients. Study-wide points: Patients with COVID-19 reportedly showed strongly skewed T cell receptor beta variable and joining gene usage. Symptomatic-phase blood samples from mildly ill patients and early samples from severe cases were scarce. Active COVID-19 showed highly clonal TRB repertoires; recovery showed diversity and richness above healthy donors.

The sequence was collected from a human donor who had recovered from COVID-19. The sequencing sample was made of blood.

The CDR3 loop is CASSLVERNSPLHF. In DNA, the CDR3 is TGTGCCAGCAGCTTGGTGGAGAGAAATTCACCCCTCCACTTT. The rearrangement uses TRBV5-4 and TRBJ1-6, with no clear D. From germline, CDR1 is SGHNT and CDR2 YYREEE (reference sequence). This CDR3 has 14 amino acids. Trimming removed 0 bases from V and 7 bases from J, with 8 bases in between.